This T cell receptor beta chain is drawn from a study of preoperative IRX-2 immunotherapy in early breast cancer. This CDR3 comprises 16 residues. Trimming left V 4 bases short and J 5 bases short, with 18 bases between. From germline, CDR1 is LGHNA and CDR2 YSLEER. The table came from immunoSEQ multiplex PCR; TCRdb's copy has only in-frame clones and leaves some out. The sample holds over 60,000 clones, less than 95% seen once. The treatment: preoperative locoregional IRX-2 cytokine immunotherapy. Preoperative locoregional IRX-2 cytokine immunotherapy was tested in the phase Ib source study. J is TRBJ1-5 and V is TRBV4-3; tentative D call: TRBD1 (5 bases). This TCR was sampled from a human donor with breast cancer. The biological material was taken from a patient treated with IRX-2 immunotherapy. The CDR3 here is CASSLNWGGRDQPQHF. CDR3 nucleotides: TGCGCCAGCAGCCTCAATTGGGGAGGCAGGGATCAGCCCCAGCATTTT.